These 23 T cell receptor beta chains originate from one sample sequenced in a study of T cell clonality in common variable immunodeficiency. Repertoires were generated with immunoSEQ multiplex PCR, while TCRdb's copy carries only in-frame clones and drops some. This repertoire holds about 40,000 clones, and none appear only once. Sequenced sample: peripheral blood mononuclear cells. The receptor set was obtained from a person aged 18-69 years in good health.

CDR3 DNA, as far as it was read: TGCGCCAGCAGCCTAGGACTAGCGGTCTACGAG. It translates to CASSLGLAVYE. The CDR3 reads in full as CASSLGLAVYEQYF. This sequence joins TRBV5-1 and TRBJ2-7; 10 nucleotides align to TRBD2. The CDR3 end is not reached by the read, which stops 3 residues before it; the germline J gene fills it in. This CDR3 is built from 14 residues. The germline gives CDR1 SGHRS, CDR2 YFSETQ. J gave up 3 bases and V 4 bases, and 4 bases lay outside the gene matches.

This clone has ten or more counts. The chain's CDR3 is CASSPPLGNEQFF. The sequenced part of the CDR3 DNA is TGTGCCAGCAGCCCCCCACTAGGCAATGAG. This chain uses TRBV7-2 with TRBJ2-1; tentatively, D is TRBD2 (5 bases). The read ends 3 residues before the CDR3 terminus; that terminus is restored from the germline J gene. The CDR3 sequence is 13 residues long. Germline loops: CDR1 SGHTA, CDR2 FQGNSA. V lost 5 bases to trimming and J lost 6 bases, with 11 bases between them.

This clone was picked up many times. CDR3 amino acids: CSATLPTGGYGYTF. The CDR3 bases that were read are TGCAGTGCTACCCTTCCGACAGGGGGATATGGC. The chain carries TRBV20-1 and TRBJ1-2; 9 nucleotides align to TRBD1. The sequence runs out 3 residues before the end of the CDR3; the remainder is reconstructed from the germline J gene. This CDR3 has 14 residues. The V gene's germline CDR1 is DFQATT and CDR2 SNEGSKA (reference sequence). The ends lost 4 bases at V and 5 bases at J; junction bases unmatched: 8.

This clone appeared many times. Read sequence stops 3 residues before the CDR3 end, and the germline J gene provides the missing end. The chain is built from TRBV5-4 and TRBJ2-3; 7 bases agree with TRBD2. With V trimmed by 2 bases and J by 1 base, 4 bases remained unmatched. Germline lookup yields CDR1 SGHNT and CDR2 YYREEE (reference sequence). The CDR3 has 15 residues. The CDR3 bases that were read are TGTGCCAGCAGCTTAGGAGCGGGACGCACAGATACG. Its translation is CASSLGAGRTDT. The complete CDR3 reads CASSLGAGRTDTQYF. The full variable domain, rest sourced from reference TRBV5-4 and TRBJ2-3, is ETGVTQSPTHLIKTRGQQVTLRCSSQSGHNTVSWYQQALGQGPQFIFQYYREEENGRGNFPPRFSGLQFPNYSSELNVNALELDDSALYLCASSLGAGRTDTQYFGPGTRLTVL.

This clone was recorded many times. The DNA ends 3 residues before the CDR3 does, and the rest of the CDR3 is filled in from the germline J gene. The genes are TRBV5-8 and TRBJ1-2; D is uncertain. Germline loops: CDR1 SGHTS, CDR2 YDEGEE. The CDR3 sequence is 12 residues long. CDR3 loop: CASSSLKWGYTF. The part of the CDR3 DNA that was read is TGTGCCAGCAGCTCCCTAAAGTGGGGC.

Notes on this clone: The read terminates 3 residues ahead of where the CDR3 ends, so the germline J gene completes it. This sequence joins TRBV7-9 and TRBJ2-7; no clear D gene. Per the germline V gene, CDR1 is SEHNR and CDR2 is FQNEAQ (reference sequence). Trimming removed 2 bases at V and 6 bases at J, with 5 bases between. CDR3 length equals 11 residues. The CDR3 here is CASSLSGEQYF. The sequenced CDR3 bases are TGTGCCAGCAGCTTATCGGGCGAG.

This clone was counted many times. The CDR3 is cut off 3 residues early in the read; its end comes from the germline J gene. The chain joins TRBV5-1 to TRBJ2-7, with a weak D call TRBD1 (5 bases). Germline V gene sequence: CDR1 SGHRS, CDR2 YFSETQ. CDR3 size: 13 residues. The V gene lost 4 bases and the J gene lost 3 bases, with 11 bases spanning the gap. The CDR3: CASSLTRDYEQYF. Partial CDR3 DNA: TGCGCCAGCAGCCTAACCAGGGACTACGAG.

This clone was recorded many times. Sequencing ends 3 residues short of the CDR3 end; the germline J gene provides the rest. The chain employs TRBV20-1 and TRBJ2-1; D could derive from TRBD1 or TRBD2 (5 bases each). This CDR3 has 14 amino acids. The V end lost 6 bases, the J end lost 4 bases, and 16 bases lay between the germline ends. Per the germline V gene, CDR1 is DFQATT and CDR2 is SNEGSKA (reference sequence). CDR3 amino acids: CSAIRGAAYNEQFF. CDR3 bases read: TGCAGTGCAATTCGAGGGGCGGCATACAATGAG.

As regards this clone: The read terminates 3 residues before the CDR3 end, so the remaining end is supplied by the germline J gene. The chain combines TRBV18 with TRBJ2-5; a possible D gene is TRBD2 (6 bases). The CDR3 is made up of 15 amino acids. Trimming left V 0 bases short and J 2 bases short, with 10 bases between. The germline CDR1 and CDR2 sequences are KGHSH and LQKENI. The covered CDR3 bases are TGTGCCAGCTCACCACCGCGGGGTCCACAAGAGACC. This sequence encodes CASSPPRGPQET. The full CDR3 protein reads CASSPPRGPQETQYF.

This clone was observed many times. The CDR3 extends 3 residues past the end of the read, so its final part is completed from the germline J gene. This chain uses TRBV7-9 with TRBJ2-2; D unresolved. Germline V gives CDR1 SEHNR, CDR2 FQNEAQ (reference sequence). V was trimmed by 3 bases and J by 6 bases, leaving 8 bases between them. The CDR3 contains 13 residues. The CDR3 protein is CASSLGDAGELFF. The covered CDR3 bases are TGTGCCAGCAGCTTGGGCGACGCCGGGGAG.

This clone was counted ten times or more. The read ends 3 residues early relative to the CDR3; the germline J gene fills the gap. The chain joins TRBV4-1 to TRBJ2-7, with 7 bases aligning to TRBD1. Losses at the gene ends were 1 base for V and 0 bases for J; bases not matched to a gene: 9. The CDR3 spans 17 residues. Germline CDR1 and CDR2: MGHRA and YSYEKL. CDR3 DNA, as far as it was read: TGCGCCAGCAGCCAAGTCTTATCAAGGACAGGCTCCTACGAG. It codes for CASSQVLSRTGSYE. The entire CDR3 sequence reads CASSQVLSRTGSYEQYF.

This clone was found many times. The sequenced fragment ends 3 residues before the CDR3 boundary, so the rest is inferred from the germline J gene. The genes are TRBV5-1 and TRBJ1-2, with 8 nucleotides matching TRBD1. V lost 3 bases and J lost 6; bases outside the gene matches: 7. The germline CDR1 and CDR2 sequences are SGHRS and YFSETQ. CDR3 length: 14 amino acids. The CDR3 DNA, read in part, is TGCGCCAGCAGCTGGCAACAGGGGGAAGATGGC. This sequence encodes CASSWQQGEDG. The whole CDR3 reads CASSWQQGEDGYTF.

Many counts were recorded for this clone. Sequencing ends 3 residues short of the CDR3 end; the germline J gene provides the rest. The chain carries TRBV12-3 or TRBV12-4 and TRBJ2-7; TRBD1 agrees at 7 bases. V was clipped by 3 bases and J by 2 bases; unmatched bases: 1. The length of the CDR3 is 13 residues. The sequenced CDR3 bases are TGTGCCAGCAGTTTGGACAGGCCCTACGAG. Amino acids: CASSLDRPYE. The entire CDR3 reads CASSLDRPYEQYF.

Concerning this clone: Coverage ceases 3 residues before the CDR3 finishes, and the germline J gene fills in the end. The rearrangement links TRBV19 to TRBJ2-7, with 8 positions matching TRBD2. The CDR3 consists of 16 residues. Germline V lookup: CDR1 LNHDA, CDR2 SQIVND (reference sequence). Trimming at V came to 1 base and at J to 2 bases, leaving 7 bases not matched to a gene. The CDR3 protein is CASSIGRLAGTYEQYF. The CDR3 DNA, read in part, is TGTGCCAGTAGTATAGGCCGGTTAGCGGGGACCTACGAG.

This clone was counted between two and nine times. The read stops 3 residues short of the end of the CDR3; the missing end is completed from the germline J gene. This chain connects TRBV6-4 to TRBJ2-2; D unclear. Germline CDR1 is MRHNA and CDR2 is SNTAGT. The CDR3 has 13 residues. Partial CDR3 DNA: TGTGCCAGCAGCGACACGGTATATTCACCG. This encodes CASSDTVYSP. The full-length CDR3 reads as CASSDTVYSPLFF.

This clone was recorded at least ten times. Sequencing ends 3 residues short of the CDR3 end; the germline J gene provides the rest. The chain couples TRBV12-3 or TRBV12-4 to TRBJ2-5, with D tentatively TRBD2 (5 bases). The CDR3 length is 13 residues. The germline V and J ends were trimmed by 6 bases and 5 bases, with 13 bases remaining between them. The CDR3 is CASRFSALETQYF. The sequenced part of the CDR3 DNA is TGTGCCAGCAGGTTTAGCGCTTTGGAGACC.

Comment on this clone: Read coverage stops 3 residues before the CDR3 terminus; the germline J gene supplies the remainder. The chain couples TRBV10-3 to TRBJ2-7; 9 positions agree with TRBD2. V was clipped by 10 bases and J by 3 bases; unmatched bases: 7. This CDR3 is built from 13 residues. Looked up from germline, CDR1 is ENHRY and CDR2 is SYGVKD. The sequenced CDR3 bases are TGTGCCACAGCGGGGGGAGTCGTCTACGAG. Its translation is CATAGGVVYE. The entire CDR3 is CATAGGVVYEQYF.

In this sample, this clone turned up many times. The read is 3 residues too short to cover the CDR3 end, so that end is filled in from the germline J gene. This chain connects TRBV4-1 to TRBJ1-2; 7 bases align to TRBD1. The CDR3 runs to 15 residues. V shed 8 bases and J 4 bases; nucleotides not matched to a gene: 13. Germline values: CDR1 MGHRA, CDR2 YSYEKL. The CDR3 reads CASRDQQGYAYGYTF. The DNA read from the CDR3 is TGCGCCAGCCGCGACCAACAGGGGTATGCCTATGGC.

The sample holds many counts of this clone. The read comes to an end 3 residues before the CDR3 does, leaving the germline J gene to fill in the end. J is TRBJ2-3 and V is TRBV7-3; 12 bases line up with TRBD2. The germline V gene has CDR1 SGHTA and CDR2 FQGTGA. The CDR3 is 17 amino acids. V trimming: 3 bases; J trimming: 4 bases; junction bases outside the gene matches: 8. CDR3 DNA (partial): TGTGCCAGCAGCTTGGGGGCTAGCGGGGGGGAATCAGATACG. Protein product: CASSLGASGGESDT. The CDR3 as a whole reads CASSLGASGGESDTQYF.

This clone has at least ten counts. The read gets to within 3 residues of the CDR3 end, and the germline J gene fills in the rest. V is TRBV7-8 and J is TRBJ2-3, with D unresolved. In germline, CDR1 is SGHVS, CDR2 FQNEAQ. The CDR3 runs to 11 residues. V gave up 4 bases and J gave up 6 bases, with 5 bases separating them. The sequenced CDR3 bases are TGTGCCAGCAGCTGGGCCGATACG. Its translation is CASSWADT. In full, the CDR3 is CASSWADTQYF.

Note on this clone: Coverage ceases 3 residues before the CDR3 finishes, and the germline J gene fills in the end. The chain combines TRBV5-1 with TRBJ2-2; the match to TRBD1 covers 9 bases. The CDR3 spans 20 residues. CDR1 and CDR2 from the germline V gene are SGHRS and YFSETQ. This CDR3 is CASSLVPRGYRGPTNEKLFF. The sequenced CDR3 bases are TGCGCCAGCAGCTTGGTCCCTAGGGGGTACAGGGGGCCAACTAATGAAAAG. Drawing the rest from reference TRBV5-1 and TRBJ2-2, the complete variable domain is KAGVTQTPRYLIKTRGQQVTLSCSPISGHRSVSWYQQTPGQGLQFLFEYFSETQRNKGNFPGRFSGRQFSNSRSEMNVSTLELGDSALYLCASSLVPRGYRGPTNEKLFFGEGSRLTVL.

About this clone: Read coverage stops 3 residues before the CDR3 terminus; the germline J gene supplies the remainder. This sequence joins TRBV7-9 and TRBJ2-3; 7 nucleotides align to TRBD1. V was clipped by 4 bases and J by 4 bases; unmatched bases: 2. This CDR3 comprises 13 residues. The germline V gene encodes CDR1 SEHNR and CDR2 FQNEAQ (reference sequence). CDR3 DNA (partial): TGTGCCAGCAGCTCGACAGGGCCAGATACG. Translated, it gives CASSSTGPDT. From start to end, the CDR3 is CASSSTGPDTQYF.

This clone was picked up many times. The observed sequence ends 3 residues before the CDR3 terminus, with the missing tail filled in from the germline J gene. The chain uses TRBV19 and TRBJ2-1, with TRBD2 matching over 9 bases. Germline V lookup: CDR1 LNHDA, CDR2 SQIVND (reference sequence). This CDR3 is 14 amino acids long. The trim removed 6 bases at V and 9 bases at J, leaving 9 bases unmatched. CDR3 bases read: TGTGCCAGTAGGGCTAGCGGGGTACTGGGTGAG. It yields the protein CASRASGVLGE. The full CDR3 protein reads CASRASGVLGEQFF.